The 30 T cell receptor beta chains in this list originate from one sample, sequenced in a study of T cells after yellow fever vaccination. TCRdb passed the 5' RACE reads through MiXCR, listing each CDR3 protein once. The sample shows roughly 190,000 distinct CDR3 sequences, more than 9.5% of them seen only once. The material was CD8+ T cells sorted from PBMCs, obtained 15 days after the yellow fever booster vaccination. These receptors were obtained from a man in his late teens or twenties who received the YFV17D yellow fever vaccine.

This clonotype was counted between two and nine times. This chain connects TRBV11-3 to TRBJ2-1; TRBD2 might be the D (5 bases). The germline V gene encodes CDR1 SGHNT and CDR2 YENEEA. V was shortened by 0 bases and J by 8 bases, with 8 bases between the two germline ends. This CDR3 comprises 13 residues. CDR3 bases: TGTGCCAGCAGCTTAGAGGACTCCGATGAGCAGTTCTTC. This gives the protein CASSLEDSDEQFF.

This clonotype showed up many times. This chain connects TRBV6-2 or TRBV6-3 to TRBJ2-1, with 7 bases matching TRBD2. This CDR3 is 14 amino acids long. The V segment lost 3 bases and the J segment 4 bases; nucleotides outside the gene matches: 3. Germline assignment: CDR1 MNHEY and CDR2 SVGEGT. The CDR3 DNA is TGTGCCAGCAGTTATCTAGCGGAGTACAATGAGCAGTTCTTC. Protein product: CASSYLAEYNEQFF.

This clonotype was detected a few times. The CDR3 loop is CASSYYSRGSGYGYTF. The CDR3, as DNA: TGTGCCAGCAGTTACTATTCCAGGGGGTCTGGCTATGGCTACACCTTC. The chain couples TRBV6-5 to TRBJ1-2, with 7 bases fitting TRBD1. Losses at the gene ends were 1 base for V and 4 bases for J; bases not matched to a gene: 9. CDR1 MNHEY and CDR2 SVGAGI come from the germline V gene. The CDR3 sequence is 16 residues long.

The J gene is TRBJ2-1, the V gene TRBV7-9; D is ambiguous. CDR1 and CDR2 (germline): SEHNR, FQNEAQ (reference sequence). V was pared by 5 bases and J by 9 bases, with 23 bases between. The length of the CDR3 is 16 residues. The CDR3 DNA reads TGTGCCAGCAGCCCTCCGGGTGGGAAGAGGAACATTGAGCAGTTCTTC. Translated, it gives CASSPPGGKRNIEQFF.

This rearrangement joins TRBV6-6 to TRBJ1-4; 7 nucleotides agree with TRBD1. Trimming cost V 7 bases and J 3 bases; bases outside gene matches: 14. The germline V gene encodes CDR1 MNHNY and CDR2 SVGAGI (reference sequence). The length of the CDR3 is 17 residues. The CDR3 region has the DNA TGTGCCAGCACCGATCGGGGGAGGGGGCCTCCTAATGAAAAACTGTTTTTT. Translation: CASTDRGRGPPNEKLFF.

The table lists this clonotype with a few counts. The chain recombines TRBV7-9 with TRBJ1-5; tentatively, D is TRBD1 (5 bases). Germline V CDR1 and CDR2: SEHNR, FQNEAQ (reference sequence). V was pared by 4 bases and J by 3 bases, with 10 bases between. CDR3 length: 14 residues. CDR3 DNA sequence: TGTGCCAGCAGCTCAGACAGCGACAATCAGCCCCAGCATTTT. Translation gives CASSSDSDNQPQHF.

The rearrangement links TRBV14 to TRBJ2-4; D is ambiguous. Germline CDR1 is SGHDN and CDR2 is FVKESK. The germline V and J ends were trimmed by 3 bases and 0 bases, with 12 bases remaining between them. CDR3 length: 16 amino acids. CDR3 in DNA: TGTGCCAGCAGCCAGGGCCGCTCGGAAGCCAAAAACATTCAGTACTTC. As protein: CASSQGRSEAKNIQYF.

The V call is TRBV5-4, the J call TRBJ2-3; D is perhaps TRBD1 (6 bases). V lost 4 bases, J lost 0 bases, and 12 bases lay in between. The CDR3 contains 15 residues. Germline V gene sequence: CDR1 SGHNT, CDR2 YYREEE (reference sequence). CDR3 amino acids: CASSPPDSSTDTQYF. The CDR3, as DNA: TGTGCCAGCAGCCCCCCGGACAGCAGCACAGATACGCAGTATTTT.

This chain's CDR3 is CASSRDRVGTQYF. The DNA for the CDR3 is TGTGCCAGCAGTCGCGACAGGGTTGGGACCCAGTACTTC. V gene TRBV12-3 or TRBV12-4 combines with J gene TRBJ2-5; TRBD1 matches at 7 bases. J was trimmed by 7 bases and V by 5 bases; bases with no gene match: 7. This CDR3 is built from 13 residues.

This clonotype was detected once. The gene calls are TRBV15 and TRBJ2-2; TRBD2 might be the D (5 bases). Germline lookup yields CDR1 LNHNV and CDR2 YYDKDF (reference sequence). Trimming pared 0 bases from V and 4 bases from J, leaving 18 bases between. The CDR3 has 18 residues. The CDR3 here is CATSRDVGLTQSTGELFF. Written as DNA, the CDR3 is TGTGCCACCAGCAGAGATGTAGGACTTACGCAGAGCACCGGGGAGCTGTTTTTT.

The V and J genes are TRBV6-2 or TRBV6-3 and TRBJ1-2, with D possibly matching TRBD1 (5 bases). CDR3 length: 15 amino acids. CDR1 is MNHEY, CDR2 SVGEGT, per germline. The V gene lost 2 bases and the J gene lost 1 base, with 11 bases spanning the gap. This CDR3 is CASSYLGTGNYGYTF. CDR3 nucleotides: TGTGCCAGCAGTTACCTCGGGACGGGTAACTATGGCTACACCTTC.

The J gene is TRBJ2-5, the V gene TRBV20-1; 12 bases are a match to TRBD2. The CDR3 has 15 amino acids. With 1 base clipped from V and 4 bases from J, the junction kept 4 bases outside the gene matches. Germline V gives CDR1 DFQATT, CDR2 SNEGSKA (reference sequence). The CDR3 here is CSARGTSGVRETQYF. The CDR3 bases are TGCAGTGCTAGAGGGACTAGCGGGGTTCGAGAGACCCAGTACTTC.

A few counts support this clonotype. This chain uses TRBV30 with TRBJ1-5; D possibly corresponds to TRBD1 (6 bases). With 2 bases removed from V and 7 bases from J, the gap between germline ends came to 12 bases. In germline, CDR1 is GTSNPN, CDR2 SVGIG (reference sequence). The CDR3 runs 13 residues. DNA for the CDR3: TGTGCCTGGAGTACGGGGGGCATACAGCCCCAGCATTTT. It translates to CAWSTGGIQPQHF.

CDR3 in DNA: TGCAGCGTTGAATCGGACAGGGGCACAGATACGCAGTATTTT. Translation gives CSVESDRGTDTQYF. The chain couples TRBV29-1 to TRBJ2-3; 8 nucleotides line up with TRBD1. CDR1 is SQVTM and CDR2 is ANQGSEA in the germline V gene. Trimming took 2 bases from V and 1 from J; bases not matched to a gene: 2. The CDR3 sequence is 14 residues long.

The chain has TRBV6-5 and TRBJ2-7; D might be TRBD1 (6 bases). The CDR3 has 13 residues. Germline loops: CDR1 MNHEY, CDR2 SVGAGI. V lost 5 bases and J 3 bases, leaving 11 bases between the germline ends. The CDR3 here is CASSTGTSYEQYF. The CDR3 DNA reads TGTGCCAGCAGTACCGGGACAAGCTACGAGCAGTACTTC.

This clonotype showed up just a few times. The chain links TRBV10-3 to TRBJ1-5; 9 bases map to TRBD1. Looked up from germline, CDR1 is ENHRY and CDR2 is SYGVKD. The CDR3 runs 14 residues. The V and J ends lost 10 bases and 2 bases, in that order; junction bases with no gene match: 6. The CDR3 region has the DNA TGTGCCACTACAGGGGGCGAGGGCAATCAGCCCCAGCATTTT. This gives the protein CATTGGEGNQPQHF.

Ten or more counts support this clonotype. The rearrangement links TRBV7-6 to TRBJ1-6; weak D call: TRBD1 (5 bases). V shed 1 base and J shed 2 bases, with 12 bases lying between them. The CDR3 is made up of 17 amino acids. Looked up from germline, CDR1 is SGHVS and CDR2 is FNYEAQ. CDR3 sequence: CASSLESRVTYNSPLHF. The CDR3 region has the DNA TGTGCCAGCAGCTTAGAGAGCAGGGTTACCTATAATTCACCCCTCCACTTT.

V gene TRBV27 combines with J gene TRBJ2-1; D is unresolved. The germline V gene encodes CDR1 MNHEY and CDR2 SMNVEV (reference sequence). V gave up 1 base and J gave up 0 bases, with 16 bases separating them. CDR3 size: 18 residues. DNA of the CDR3: TGTGCCAGCAGTTTATATGTCCAGCTCCAAGGCTCCTACAATGAGCAGTTCTTC. Translation gives CASSLYVQLQGSYNEQFF.

The chain is built from TRBV5-1 and TRBJ2-2; D ambiguous. Germline loops: CDR1 SGHRS, CDR2 YFSETQ. The CDR3 length is 16 residues. Trimming removed 0 bases at V and 0 bases at J, with 9 bases between. The CDR3 spells CASSLEGSSNTGELFF. CDR3 bases: TGCGCCAGCAGCTTGGAGGGATCCTCGAACACCGGGGAGCTGTTTTTT.

The CDR3 DNA sequence: TGTGCCAGCAGTGACTCCTCGGGAGCCACAGATACGCAGTATTTT. This translates into CASSDSSGATDTQYF. J is TRBJ2-3 and V is TRBV6-4; D may be TRBD2 (6 bases). Deletions cut 0 bases from V and 2 bases from J, with 9 bases between. Germline values: CDR1 MRHNA, CDR2 SNTAGT. The CDR3 spans 15 residues.

The V call is TRBV12-3 or TRBV12-4, the J call TRBJ1-1; 10 bases fit TRBD1. The CDR3 is made up of 16 amino acids. V trimming: 5 bases; J trimming: 3 bases; junction bases outside the gene matches: 9. CDR3 sequence reads: CASSAWTGGRDTEAFF. The DNA for the CDR3 is TGTGCCAGCAGTGCCTGGACAGGGGGGCGGGACACTGAAGCTTTCTTT.

In this sample, this clonotype turned up a few times. The V call is TRBV28, the J call TRBJ1-5; D ambiguous. The V end lost 6 bases, the J end lost 5 bases, and 17 bases lay between the germline ends. The CDR3 length is 15 residues. The germline V gene encodes CDR1 MDHEN and CDR2 SYDVKM. CDR3 sequence reads: CASRVVGRPDQPQHF. For the CDR3, the DNA is TGTGCCAGCAGGGTTGTGGGCAGACCCGATCAGCCCCAGCATTTT.

This clonotype was detected many times. The J gene is TRBJ1-1, the V gene TRBV4-1; D not certain. This CDR3 comprises 14 residues. The V end lost 0 bases, the J end lost 1 base, and 6 bases lay between the germline ends. CDR1 is MGHRA and CDR2 is YSYEKL in the germline V gene. Here the CDR3 DNA reads TGCGCCAGCAGCCAAGAGGCAGGGAACACTGAAGCTTTCTTT. Translated: CASSQEAGNTEAFF.

The CDR3 DNA sequence: TGTGCCAGCAGTTATCTCGGACTAGCGGGGGAAGAGACCCAGTACTTC. Its translation is CASSYLGLAGEETQYF. The chain links TRBV6-2 or TRBV6-3 to TRBJ2-5, with TRBD2 matching 13 bases. This CDR3 is built from 16 residues. Germline V lookup: CDR1 MNHEY, CDR2 SVGEGT. V was pared by 3 bases and J by 3 bases, with 4 bases of the junction left unmatched.

Many counts were recorded for this clonotype. The rearrangement links TRBV5-1 to TRBJ2-7; D ambiguous. V lost 0 bases to trimming and J lost 5 bases, with 15 bases between them. CDR1 is SGHRS, CDR2 YFSETQ, per germline. The CDR3 extends over 15 amino acids. The CDR3 bases are TGCGCCAGCAGCTTGGCTAGAGGACCTGATGACGAGCAGTACTTC. Protein: CASSLARGPDDEQYF.

Written as DNA, the CDR3 is TGTGCCAGCAGCTTGGGGCGGACCTACGAGCAGTACGTC. Translated: CASSLGRTYEQYV. The chain has TRBV5-6 and TRBJ2-7; D uncertain. V gave up 0 bases and J gave up 2 bases, with 6 bases separating them. Germline V gene data show CDR1 as SGHDT and CDR2 as YYEEEE. The CDR3 sequence is 13 residues long.

The chain links TRBV4-1 to TRBJ2-1; a possible D gene is TRBD2 (5 bases). CDR3 length: 13 residues. Germline CDR1 and CDR2: MGHRA and YSYEKL. V was pared by 0 bases and J by 5 bases, with 5 bases between. The CDR3, as DNA: TGCGCCAGCAGCCAAGACGGGAACAATGAGCAGTTCTTC. Protein product: CASSQDGNNEQFF.

The chain uses TRBV5-1 and TRBJ2-3; 10 bases match TRBD2. Germline V lookup: CDR1 SGHRS, CDR2 YFSETQ. V gave up 0 bases and J gave up 9 bases; unmatched junction bases: 10. This CDR3 region has 16 residues. The CDR3 protein is CASSLAGAGGPPTQYF. The CDR3 bases are TGCGCCAGCAGCTTGGCCGGAGCGGGGGGGCCTCCGACGCAGTATTTT. Full variable domain (rest looked up from reference TRBV5-1 and TRBJ2-3): KAGVTQTPRYLIKTRGQQVTLSCSPISGHRSVSWYQQTPGQGLQFLFEYFSETQRNKGNFPGRFSGRQFSNSRSEMNVSTLELGDSALYLCASSLAGAGGPPTQYFGPGTRLTVL.

V usage is TRBV2 and J usage is TRBJ1-1, with D tentatively TRBD1 (6 bases). Between the trimmed V and J ends, which lost 2 bases and 6 bases, there was a span of 16 bases. Looked up from germline, CDR1 is SNHLY and CDR2 is FYNNEI. The CDR3 is 15 amino acids. This chain's CDR3 is CASSERTSGTPEAFF. DNA of the CDR3: TGTGCCAGCAGTGAAAGGACCTCCGGGACACCTGAAGCTTTCTTT.

V gene TRBV6-5 combines with J gene TRBJ2-1; D possibly corresponds to TRBD1 (6 bases). Germline lookup yields CDR1 MNHEY and CDR2 SVGAGI. This CDR3 is built from 14 residues. The V end lost 0 bases, the J end lost 4 bases, and 7 bases lay between the germline ends. The CDR3 DNA is TGTGCCAGCAGTTACTCCAGGGGATACAATGAGCAGTTCTTC. Translated, it gives CASSYSRGYNEQFF.